The clone carrying this T cell receptor (beta chain) appeared many times. This sample is part of a study of T-cell reconstitution after alpha-beta-depleted transplantation in children. J gave up 0 bases and V 2 bases, and 4 bases lay outside the gene matches. Germline V gene sequence: CDR1 MNHEY, CDR2 SVGEGT. The CDR3 loop spans 15 amino acids. TCRbeta library construction was performed incorporating unique molecular identifiers. TCRdb used MiXCR to reprocess the PCR reads, holding one entry per CDR3 protein. The table shows about 240,000 distinct CDR3 sequences, with about 11% occurring only once. The clonotype originates from a human donor who donated a stem cell graft to a child with acute lymphoblastic leukemia. The V and J genes are TRBV6-2 or TRBV6-3 and TRBJ2-7, with 7 positions matching TRBD2. The specimen was PBMCs from the stem cell graft donor, collected from the stem cell graft. As DNA, the CDR3 is TGTGCCAGCAGTTACGCGGCTAGCGGCTCCTACGAGCAGTACTTC. It encodes CASSYAASGSYEQYF.